Reported below is one TCR beta chain. Original processing methods: Nucleated cell counts were estimated from reference gene primer amplification. The repertoire was sequenced with immunoSEQ multiplex PCR; TCRdb's copy has only in-frame clones and lacks some. V and J calls and clone size are copied from that table; D and trimming were computed from the DNA. This sample has about 390,000 clones, with about 87% found just once. This sample was included in a study of blood T cell repertoires in COVID-19. Overall study: The United States, Italy and Spain were the sources of the acute and convalescent COVID-19 samples.

Trimming pared 7 bases from V and 0 bases from J, leaving 11 bases between. CDR1 and CDR2 from the germline V gene are MNHEY and SVGAGI. The CDR3 has 14 amino acids. Each participant's cohort was designated according to participant-reported clinical history. The study counted Cohort 3 donors as recovered given two negative PCRs, clearance, or symptom resolution. The sequence derives from a woman aged 50 to 65 who had recovered from COVID-19. The chain is built from TRBV6-5 and TRBJ2-3, with unresolved D. The sample comprised PBMCs or T cells enriched from blood (not recorded which). CDR3 nucleotide sequence: TGTGCCAGCACACGCCAAACTAGCACAGATACGCAGTATTTT. It translates to CASTRQTSTDTQYF.